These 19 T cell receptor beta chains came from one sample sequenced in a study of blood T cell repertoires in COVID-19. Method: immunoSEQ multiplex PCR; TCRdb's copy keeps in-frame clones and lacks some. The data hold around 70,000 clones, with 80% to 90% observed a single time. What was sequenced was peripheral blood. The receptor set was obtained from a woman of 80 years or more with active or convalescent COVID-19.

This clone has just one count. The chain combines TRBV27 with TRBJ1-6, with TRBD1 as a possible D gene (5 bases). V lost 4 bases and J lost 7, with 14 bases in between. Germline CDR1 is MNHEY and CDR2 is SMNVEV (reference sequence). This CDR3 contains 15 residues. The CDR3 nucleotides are TGTGCCAGCAGTTCGGGACTGGTTATGAATTCACCCCTCCACTTT. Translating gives CASSSGLVMNSPLHF.

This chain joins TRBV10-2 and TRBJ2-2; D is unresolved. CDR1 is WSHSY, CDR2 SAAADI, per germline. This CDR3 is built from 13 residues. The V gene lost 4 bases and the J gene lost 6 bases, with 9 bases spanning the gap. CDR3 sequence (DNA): TGCGCCAGCAGTGTGGCTTTCGCCGGGGAGCTGTTTTTT. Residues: CASSVAFAGELFF.

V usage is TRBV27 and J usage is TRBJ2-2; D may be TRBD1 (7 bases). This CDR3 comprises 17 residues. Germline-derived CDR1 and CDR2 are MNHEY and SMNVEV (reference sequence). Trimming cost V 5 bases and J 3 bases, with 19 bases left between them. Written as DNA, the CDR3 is TGTGCCAGCAGTAGACTAGATAAGGGGGCCGACACCGGGGAGCTGTTTTTT. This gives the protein CASSRLDKGADTGELFF.

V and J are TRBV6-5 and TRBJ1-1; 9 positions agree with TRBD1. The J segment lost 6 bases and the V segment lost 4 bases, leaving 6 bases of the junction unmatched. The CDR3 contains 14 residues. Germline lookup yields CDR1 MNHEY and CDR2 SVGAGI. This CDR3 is CASSSGQGRSEAFF. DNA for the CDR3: TGTGCCAGCAGTTCGGGACAGGGAAGGTCTGAAGCTTTCTTT.

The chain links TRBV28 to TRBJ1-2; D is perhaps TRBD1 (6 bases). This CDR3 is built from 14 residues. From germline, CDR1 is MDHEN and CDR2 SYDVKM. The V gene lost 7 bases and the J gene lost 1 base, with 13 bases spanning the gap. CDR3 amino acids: CASTSGGSNYGYTF. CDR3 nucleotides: TGTGCCAGCACCTCGGGGGGCAGTAACTATGGCTACACCTTC.

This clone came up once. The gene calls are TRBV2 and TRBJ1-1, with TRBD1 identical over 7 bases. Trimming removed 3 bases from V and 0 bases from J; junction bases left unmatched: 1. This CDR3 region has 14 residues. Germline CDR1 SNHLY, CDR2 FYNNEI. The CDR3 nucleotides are TGTGCCAGCAGTGATCAGGGGGTGAACACTGAAGCTTTCTTT. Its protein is CASSDQGVNTEAFF.

The DNA of the CDR3 is TGTGCCAGCAACACCTGGTCCGACAAATATGGCTACACCTTC. It is translated as CASNTWSDKYGYTF. The chain couples TRBV7-9 to TRBJ1-2, with D uncertain. Germline CDR1 SEHNR, CDR2 FQNEAQ (reference sequence). The length of the CDR3 is 14 residues. The V gene lost 7 bases and the J gene lost 5 bases, with 17 bases spanning the gap.

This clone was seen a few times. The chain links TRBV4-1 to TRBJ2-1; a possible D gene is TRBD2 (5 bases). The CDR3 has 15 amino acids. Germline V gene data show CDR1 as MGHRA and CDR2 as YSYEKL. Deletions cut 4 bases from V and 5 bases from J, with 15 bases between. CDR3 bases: TGCGCCAGCAGCCCGCCTGGGCGGGCGAACAATGAGCAGTTCTTC. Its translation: CASSPPGRANNEQFF.

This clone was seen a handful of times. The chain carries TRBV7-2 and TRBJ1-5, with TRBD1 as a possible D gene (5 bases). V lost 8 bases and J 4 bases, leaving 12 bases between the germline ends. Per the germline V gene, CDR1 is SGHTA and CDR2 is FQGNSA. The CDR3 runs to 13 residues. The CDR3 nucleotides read TGTGCCAGCGGGGCTGATTTGAATCAGCCCCAGCATTTT. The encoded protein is CASGADLNQPQHF.

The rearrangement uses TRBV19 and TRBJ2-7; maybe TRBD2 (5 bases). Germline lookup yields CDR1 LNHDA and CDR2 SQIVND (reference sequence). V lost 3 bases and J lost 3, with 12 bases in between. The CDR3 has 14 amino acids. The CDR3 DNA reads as TGTGCCAGTAGTATTGTATATGCGGGCTACGAGCAGTACTTC. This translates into CASSIVYAGYEQYF.

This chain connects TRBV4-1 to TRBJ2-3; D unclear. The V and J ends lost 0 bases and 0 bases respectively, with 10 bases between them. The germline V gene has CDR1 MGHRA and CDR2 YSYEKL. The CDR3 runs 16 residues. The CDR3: CASSQEAAASTDTQYF. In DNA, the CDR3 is TGCGCCAGCAGCCAAGAGGCGGCAGCTAGCACAGATACGCAGTATTTT.

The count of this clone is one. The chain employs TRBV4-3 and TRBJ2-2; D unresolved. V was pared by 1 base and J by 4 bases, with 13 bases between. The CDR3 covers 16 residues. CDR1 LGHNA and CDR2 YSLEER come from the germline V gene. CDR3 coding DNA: TGCGCCAGCAGCCAAGGAACGGCAGGTCTCACCGGGGAGCTGTTTTTT. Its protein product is CASSQGTAGLTGELFF.

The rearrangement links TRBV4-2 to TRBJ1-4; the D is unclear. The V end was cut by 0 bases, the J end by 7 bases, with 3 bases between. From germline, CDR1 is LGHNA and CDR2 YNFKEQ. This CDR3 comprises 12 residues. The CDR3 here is CASSQDREKLFF. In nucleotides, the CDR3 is TGTGCCAGCAGCCAAGACCGTGAAAAACTGTTTTTT.

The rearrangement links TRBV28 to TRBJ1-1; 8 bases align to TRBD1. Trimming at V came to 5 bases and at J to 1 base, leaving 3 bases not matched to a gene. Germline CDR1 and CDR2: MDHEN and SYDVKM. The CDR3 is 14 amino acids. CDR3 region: CASSTGGTNTEAFF. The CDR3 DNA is TGTGCCAGCAGTACAGGGGGAACGAACACTGAAGCTTTCTTT.

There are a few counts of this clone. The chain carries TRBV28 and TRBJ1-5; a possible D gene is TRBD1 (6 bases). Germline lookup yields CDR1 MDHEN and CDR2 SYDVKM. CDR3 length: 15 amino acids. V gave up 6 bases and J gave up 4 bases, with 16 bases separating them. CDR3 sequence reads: CASRTAGVGNQPQHF. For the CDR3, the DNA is TGTGCCAGCAGAACCGCAGGGGTGGGAAATCAGCCCCAGCATTTT.

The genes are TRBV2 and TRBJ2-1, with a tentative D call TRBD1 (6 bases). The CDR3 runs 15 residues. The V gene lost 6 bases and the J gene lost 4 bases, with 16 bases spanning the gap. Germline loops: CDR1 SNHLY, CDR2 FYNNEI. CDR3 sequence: CASSSRTAEYNEQFF. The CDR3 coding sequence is TGTGCCAGCAGCTCCCGGACAGCTGAATACAATGAGCAGTTCTTC.

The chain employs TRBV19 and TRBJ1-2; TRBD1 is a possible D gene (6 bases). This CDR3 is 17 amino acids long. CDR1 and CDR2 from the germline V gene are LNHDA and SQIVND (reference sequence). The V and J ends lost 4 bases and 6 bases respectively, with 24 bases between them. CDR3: CASSTPRDKGKGNGYTF. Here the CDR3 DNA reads TGTGCCAGTAGTACCCCCCGGGACAAAGGGAAGGGCAATGGCTACACCTTC.

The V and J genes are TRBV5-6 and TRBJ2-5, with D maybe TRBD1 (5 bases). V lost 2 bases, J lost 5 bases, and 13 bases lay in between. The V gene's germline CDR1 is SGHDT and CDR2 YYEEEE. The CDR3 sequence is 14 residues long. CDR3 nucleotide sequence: TGTGCCAGCAGCTTAGGGCAGGGATATGAGACCCAGTACTTC. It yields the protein CASSLGQGYETQYF.

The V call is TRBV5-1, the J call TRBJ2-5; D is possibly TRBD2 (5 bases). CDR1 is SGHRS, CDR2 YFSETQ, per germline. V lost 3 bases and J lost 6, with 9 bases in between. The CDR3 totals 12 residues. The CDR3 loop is CASSSEGKTQYF. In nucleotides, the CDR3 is TGCGCCAGCAGCTCAGAGGGAAAGACCCAGTACTTC.